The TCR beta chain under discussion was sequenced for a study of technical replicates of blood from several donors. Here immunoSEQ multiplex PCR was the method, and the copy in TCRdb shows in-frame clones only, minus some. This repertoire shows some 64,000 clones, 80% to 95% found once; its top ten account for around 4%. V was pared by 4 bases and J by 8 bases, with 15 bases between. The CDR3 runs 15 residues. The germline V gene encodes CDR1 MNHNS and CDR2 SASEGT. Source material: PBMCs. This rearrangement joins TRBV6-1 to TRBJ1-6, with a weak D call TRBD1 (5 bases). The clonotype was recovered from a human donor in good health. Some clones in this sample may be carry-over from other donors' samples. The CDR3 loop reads CASSVSGSRDSPLHF. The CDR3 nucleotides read TGTGCCAGCAGTGTTTCAGGGTCCCGGGATTCACCCCTCCACTTT.